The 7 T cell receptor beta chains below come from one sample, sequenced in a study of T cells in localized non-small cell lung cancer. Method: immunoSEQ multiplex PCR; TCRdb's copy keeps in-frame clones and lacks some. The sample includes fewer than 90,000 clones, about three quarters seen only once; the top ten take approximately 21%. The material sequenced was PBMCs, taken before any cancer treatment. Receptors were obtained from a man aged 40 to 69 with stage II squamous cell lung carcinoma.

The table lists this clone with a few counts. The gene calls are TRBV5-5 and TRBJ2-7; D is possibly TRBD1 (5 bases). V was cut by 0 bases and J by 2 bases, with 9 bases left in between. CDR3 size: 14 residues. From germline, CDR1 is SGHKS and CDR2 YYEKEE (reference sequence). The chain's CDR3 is CASSLVMTAYEQYF. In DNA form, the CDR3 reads TGTGCCAGCAGCTTGGTAATGACAGCCTACGAGCAGTACTTC.

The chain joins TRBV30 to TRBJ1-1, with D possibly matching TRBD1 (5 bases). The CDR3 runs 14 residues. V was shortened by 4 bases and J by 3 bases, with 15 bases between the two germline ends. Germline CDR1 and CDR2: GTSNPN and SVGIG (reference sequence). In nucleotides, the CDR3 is TGTGCCTGGAACCCGCAGGGAGGCGACACTGAAGCTTTCTTT. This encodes CAWNPQGGDTEAFF.

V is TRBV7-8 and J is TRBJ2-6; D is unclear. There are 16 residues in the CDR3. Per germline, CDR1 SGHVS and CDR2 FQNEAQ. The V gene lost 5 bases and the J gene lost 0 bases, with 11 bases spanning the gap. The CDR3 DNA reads TGTGCCAGCAGCAGACTCGGACCCTCTGGGGCCAACGTCCTGACTTTC. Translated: CASSRLGPSGANVLTF.

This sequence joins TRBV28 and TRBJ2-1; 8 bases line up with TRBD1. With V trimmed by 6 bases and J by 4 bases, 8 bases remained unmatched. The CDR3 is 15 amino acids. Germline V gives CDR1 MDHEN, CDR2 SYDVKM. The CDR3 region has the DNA TGTGCCAGCAGCCGCCCGGGGACAGGTTACAATGAGCAGTTCTTC. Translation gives CASSRPGTGYNEQFF.

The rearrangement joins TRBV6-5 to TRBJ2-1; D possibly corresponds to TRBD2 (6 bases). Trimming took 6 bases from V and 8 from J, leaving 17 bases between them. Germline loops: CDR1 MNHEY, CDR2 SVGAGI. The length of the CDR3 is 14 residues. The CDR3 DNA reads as TGTGCCAGCAGGCGGGGCGGGGCCAGGGATGAGCAGTTCTTC. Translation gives CASRRGGARDEQFF.

The CDR3 is CASTTGGTQPQHF. The CDR3, as DNA: TGTGCCAGTACAACAGGGGGAACTCAGCCCCAGCATTTT. The V call is TRBV6-1, the J call TRBJ1-5, with 8 bases identical to TRBD1. Losses at the gene ends were 9 bases for V and 6 bases for J; bases not matched to a gene: 7. Per germline, CDR1 MNHNS and CDR2 SASEGT. The CDR3 has 13 residues.

CDR3 in amino acids: CASSQDPGYEQFF. DNA for the CDR3: TGTGCCAGCAGCCAAGATCCGGGCTATGAGCAGTTCTTC. This chain joins TRBV4-2 and TRBJ2-1, with D unclear. The germline V gene encodes CDR1 LGHNA and CDR2 YNFKEQ. V lost 0 bases and J 8 bases, leaving 8 bases between the germline ends. The CDR3 loop spans 13 amino acids.